The clone carrying this T cell receptor beta chain is large in the sample. This specimen belongs to a study of tumor-infiltrating lymphocytes in oesophageal squamous cell carcinoma. MiXCR, run by TCRdb on the PCR reads, gives a single entry per CDR3 protein. Among some 14,000 distinct CDR3 sequences listed, roughly 51% were seen once. The CDR3 length is 14 residues. CDR1 SGHVS and CDR2 FQNEAQ come from the germline V gene. Trimming removed 6 bases from V and 4 bases from J, with 15 bases in between. The chain employs TRBV7-8 and TRBJ1-2; perhaps TRBD1 as D (5 bases). This receptor was identified in a female donor with esophageal squamous cell carcinoma. Sequences were obtained from blood. CDR3 sequence: CASSRGTESYGYTF. CDR3 bases: TGTGCCAGCAGTCGAGGGACGGAGAGCTATGGCTACACCTTC. Full variable domain (rest looked up from reference TRBV7-8 and TRBJ1-2): GAGVSQSPRYKVAKRGQDVALRCDPISGHVSLFWYQQALGQGPEFLTYFQNEAQLDKSGLPSDRFFAERPEGSVSTLKIQRTQQEDSAVYLCASSRGTESYGYTFGSGTRLTVV.